This TCR beta chain appears in the sequencing data of a study of blood T cell repertoires in COVID-19. Study overall: The samples span acute and convalescent COVID-19 from the United States, Italy and Spain.

The protocol was immunoSEQ multiplex PCR, while the TCRdb copy is restricted to in-frame clones and leaves out a portion. The sample records approximately 200,000 clones, approximately 84% being singletons. V shed 4 bases and J shed 5 bases, with 24 bases lying between them. CDR3 length equals 17 residues. CDR1 LGHDT and CDR2 YNNKEL come from the germline V gene (reference sequence). The sample comprised peripheral blood. The receptor comes from a middle-aged man who had recovered from COVID-19. The rearrangement uses TRBV3-1 (or the pseudogene TRBV3-2) and TRBJ2-7; weak D call: TRBD1 (6 bases). The CDR3 protein is CASSRSQGSQTPHEQYF. In DNA, the CDR3 is TGTGCCAGCAGCCGATCACAGGGTTCCCAAACACCCCACGAGCAGTACTTC.